One and the same sample provided the 20 T cell receptor beta chains below, sequenced in a study of blood T cell repertoires in COVID-19. Produced via immunoSEQ multiplex PCR; TCRdb's table is partial and in-frame only. Of some 390,000 clones in the sample, about 90% were seen once. What was sequenced was peripheral blood. All receptors derive from a woman aged 55-75 years with COVID-19, enrolled during active disease.

This clone was seen just once. The genes are TRBV5-1 and TRBJ2-7; D is uncertain. Germline V gives CDR1 SGHRS, CDR2 YFSETQ. V shed 1 base and J shed 1 base, with 12 bases lying between them. This CDR3 contains 15 residues. The CDR3 protein is CASSLIDSPSYEQYF. The CDR3 nucleotides are TGCGCCAGCAGCTTGATAGATTCCCCGTCCTACGAGCAGTACTTC.

The chain links TRBV10-3 to TRBJ1-5; 7 bases map to TRBD1. V shed 2 bases and J 7 bases; nucleotides not matched to a gene: 5. The CDR3 runs to 14 residues. Germline CDR1 ENHRY, CDR2 SYGVKD. The DNA of the CDR3 is TGTGCCATCAGTGAGGGGATAGGGGGCCAGCCCCAGCATTTT. Translated: CAISEGIGGQPQHF.

V and J are TRBV10-3 and TRBJ1-1; D is possibly TRBD1 (6 bases). V lost 8 bases to trimming and J lost 1 base, with 17 bases between them. There are 15 residues in the CDR3. Germline lookup yields CDR1 ENHRY and CDR2 SYGVKD. The CDR3 protein is CAIVDPRTANTEAFF. CDR3 nucleotide sequence: TGTGCCATCGTAGACCCTCGGACAGCGAACACTGAAGCTTTCTTT.

This clone has a single count. The chain has TRBV29-1 and TRBJ2-2; tentative D call: TRBD1 (6 bases). Trimming left V 0 bases short and J 4 bases short, with 12 bases between. This CDR3 is 15 amino acids long. In germline, CDR1 is SQVTM, CDR2 ANQGSEA. DNA of the CDR3: TGCAGCGTTGAAGAATTGGGGGCGAGCACCGGGGAGCTGTTTTTT. Its protein is CSVEELGASTGELFF.

This chain connects TRBV24-1 to TRBJ2-3; the match to TRBD2 covers 7 bases. V lost 0 bases to trimming and J lost 0 bases; unmatched junction nucleotides: 2. CDR3 size: 16 residues. Germline loops: CDR1 KGHDR, CDR2 SFDVKD. Here the CDR3 reads CATSDLRRGSTDTQYF. The CDR3 nucleotides read TGTGCCACCAGTGATTTGCGGCGGGGGAGCACAGATACGCAGTATTTT.

CDR3 amino acids: CASTRPGQGKAEAFF. The CDR3 nucleotides are TGTGCCAGCACCCGACCGGGACAGGGAAAGGCTGAAGCTTTCTTT. This rearrangement joins TRBV28 to TRBJ1-1, with 9 bases aligning to TRBD1. This CDR3 spans 15 amino acids. Germline V gene sequence: CDR1 MDHEN, CDR2 SYDVKM. The V gene end was trimmed by 7 bases and the J gene end by 6 bases; junction bases not matched to a gene: 12.

The gene calls are TRBV7-2 and TRBJ2-7; the D gene is possibly TRBD2 (5 bases). V lost 1 base, J lost 3 bases, and 16 bases lay in between. The germline gives CDR1 SGHTA, CDR2 FQGNSA. The CDR3 covers 16 residues. CDR3: CASSLERASGVYEQYF. The CDR3 coding sequence is TGTGCCAGCAGCTTAGAACGAGCGAGCGGAGTCTACGAGCAGTACTTC.

This clone occurred once. This sequence joins TRBV12-3 or TRBV12-4 and TRBJ1-3; 7 nucleotides agree with TRBD1. The length of the CDR3 is 13 residues. With V trimmed by 6 bases and J by 3 bases, 2 bases remained unmatched. The CDR3 region has the DNA TGTGCCAGCAGAAACAGGGGTGGAAACACCATATATTTT. Protein product: CASRNRGGNTIYF.

J is TRBJ2-1 and V is TRBV27; 8 bases are a match to TRBD2. The V and J ends lost 3 bases and 2 bases, in that order; junction bases with no gene match: 3. The CDR3 covers 15 residues. Germline CDR1 MNHEY, CDR2 SMNVEV (reference sequence). Here the CDR3 DNA reads TGTGCCAGCAGTTTGCGCGGGGGGACCTACAATGAGCAGTTCTTC. Encoded protein: CASSLRGGTYNEQFF.

V is TRBV7-6 and J is TRBJ2-5, with 7 bases identical to TRBD1. CDR1 and CDR2 from the germline V gene are SGHVS and FNYEAQ. V shed 0 bases and J 5 bases; nucleotides not matched to a gene: 6. CDR3 length: 15 residues. The CDR3 sequence: CASSLARGSTETQYF. In DNA form, the CDR3 reads TGTGCCAGCAGCTTAGCCAGGGGGAGTACGGAGACCCAGTACTTC.

The gene calls are TRBV7-9 and TRBJ2-3; 13 bases agree with TRBD2. Germline-derived CDR1 and CDR2 are SEHNR and FQNEAQ (reference sequence). CDR3 length: 16 residues. J gave up 3 bases and V 0 bases, and 0 bases lay outside the gene matches. DNA for the CDR3: TGTGCCAGCAGCTTAGCACTAGCGGGGGGGACAGATACGCAGTATTTT. The encoded protein is CASSLALAGGTDTQYF.

This clone appeared once. The same CDR3 also results from other DNA sequences found in this sample. The CDR3 reads CASSNPGGPTNEKLFF. CDR3 sequence (DNA): TGTGCCAGTAGTAATCCGGGGGGGCCGACTAATGAAAAACTGTTTTTT. The chain employs TRBV19 and TRBJ1-4, with D possibly matching TRBD1 (6 bases). In germline, CDR1 is LNHDA, CDR2 SQIVND (reference sequence). CDR3 length: 16 amino acids. Deletions cut 4 bases from V and 2 bases from J, with 14 bases between.

This chain links TRBV7-3 with TRBJ1-1; D not resolved. The CDR3 is 13 amino acids. Germline V gene data show CDR1 as SGHTA and CDR2 as FQGTGA. Trimming removed 5 bases at V and 10 bases at J, with 17 bases between. The DNA for the CDR3 is TGTGCCAGCAGCGCGAACGCTCGTGGGCGAGCTTTCTTT. It translates to CASSANARGRAFF. The whole variable domain, filled in from reference TRBV7-3 and TRBJ1-1, reads GAGVSQTPSNKVTEKGKYVELRCDPISGHTALYWYRQSLGQGPEFLIYFQGTGAADDSGLPNDRFFAVRPEGSVSTLKIQRTERGDSAVYLCASSANARGRAFFGQGTRLTVV.

This clone was observed once. The chain joins TRBV10-3 to TRBJ2-5, with a weak D call TRBD2 (5 bases). The CDR3 is made up of 18 amino acids. Germline CDR1 and CDR2: ENHRY and SYGVKD. The ends were cut back, 5 bases at V and 5 bases at J, with 27 bases in the middle. The CDR3 loop reads CAISSPLETGSWEETQYF. For the CDR3, the DNA is TGTGCCATCAGTTCTCCCCTAGAGACCGGGTCCTGGGAGGAGACCCAGTACTTC.

The rearrangement links TRBV3-1 (or the pseudogene TRBV3-2) to TRBJ2-7; no reliable D call. This CDR3 is 13 amino acids long. V was trimmed by 4 bases and J by 3 bases, leaving 10 bases between them. The germline V gene encodes CDR1 LGHDT and CDR2 YNNKEL (reference sequence). CDR3 sequence: CASSRTRNYEQYF. DNA for the CDR3: TGTGCCAGCAGCCGTACGCGAAACTACGAGCAGTACTTC.

The chain has TRBV27 and TRBJ1-1, with a weak D call TRBD1 (5 bases). This CDR3 is built from 15 residues. Trimming left V 6 bases short and J 5 bases short, with 19 bases between. Germline V CDR1 and CDR2: MNHEY, SMNVEV (reference sequence). The CDR3 reads CASSQSRAQGTEAFF. CDR3 in DNA: TGTGCCAGCAGCCAAAGCCGCGCGCAGGGAACTGAAGCTTTCTTT.

This chain uses TRBV3-1 (or the pseudogene TRBV3-2) with TRBJ1-2; TRBD1 might be the D (5 bases). The CDR3 loop spans 14 amino acids. Germline V lookup: CDR1 LGHDT, CDR2 YNNKEL (reference sequence). Between the trimmed V and J ends, which lost 6 bases and 6 bases, there was a span of 17 bases. Written as DNA, the CDR3 is TGTGCCAGCAGTTTCGGGGCAGGGAGGGATGGCTACACCTTC. Encoded protein: CASSFGAGRDGYTF.

J is TRBJ1-4 and V is TRBV7-9; no firm D call. This CDR3 contains 14 residues. From germline, CDR1 is SEHNR and CDR2 FQNEAQ (reference sequence). Trimming stripped 6 bases from V and 0 bases from J, with 8 bases between. CDR3 residues: CASSPYSTNEKLFF. CDR3 DNA: TGTGCCAGCAGTCCCTATTCAACTAATGAAAAACTGTTTTTT.

The chain carries TRBV15 and TRBJ2-7; 8 bases line up with TRBD2. The CDR3 consists of 15 residues. Germline CDR1 LNHNV, CDR2 YYDKDF (reference sequence). V lost 8 bases to trimming and J lost 4 bases; unmatched junction nucleotides: 13. The CDR3 here is CATSRGRGESYEQYF. In DNA, the CDR3 is TGTGCCACCTCTCGGGGGCGGGGGGAGTCGTACGAGCAGTACTTC.

The chain employs TRBV30 and TRBJ2-2, with D perhaps matching TRBD2 (6 bases). V was trimmed by 5 bases and J by 0 bases, leaving 16 bases between them. Germline V gene sequence: CDR1 GTSNPN, CDR2 SVGIG (reference sequence). The CDR3 is made up of 16 amino acids. The CDR3, as DNA: TGTGCCTGGGAAATAGCGGAGAGCGCGAACACCGGGGAGCTGTTTTTT. It encodes CAWEIAESANTGELFF.